The clone carrying this T cell receptor (beta chain) appeared many times. The target antigen is unknown. This entry is derived from a study of CD8+CD57+ T cells in acquired aplastic anemia. Profiling of TCR beta VDJ combinations and CDR3 sequences used genomic DNA as template. Using its own MiXCR run on the reads, TCRdb lists one record per CDR3 protein. Among more than 40,000 distinct CDR3 sequences, about 78% were seen once, and the ten largest hold roughly 34%. Germline values: CDR1 LGHDT, CDR2 YNNKEL (reference sequence). The CDR3 length is 18 residues. V dropped 4 bases and J dropped 0; count of bases not matched to a gene: 8. Study-wide results and caveats: Shared by patients and controls, nearly 30 CD8+ CDR3s were abundant in patients.

This chain joins TRBV3-1 and TRBJ2-6; 8 bases agree with TRBD1. The sample consisted of sorted CD4+, CD8+, or CD8+CD57+ T cells (not recorded which) from PBMCs. The receptor's source is a human donor in good health, serving as a control. The CDR3 nucleotides read TGTGCCAGCAGCCCTCCGGGTCAGGGGGCCTCTGGGGCCAACGTCCTGACTTTC. Its protein is CASSPPGQGASGANVLTF.